The entry below describes one T cell receptor beta chain. Its matching antigen is unknown. The data were obtained in a study of metastatic and nonmetastatic thyroid tumors. For the study at large: Malignant and benign thyroid patients had repertoires compared in peripheral blood and tumor or nodule tissue. Broader study findings: Compared with benign nodules, malignant thyroid tumors were reported to have significantly higher TCR beta diversity in both blood and tumor.

Original analysis: To classify distant metastasis in papillary thyroid cancer, a model was built from CDR3 differences across clinicopathological groups. TCRdb re-clonotyped the PCR reads via MiXCR. The V and J calls and clone size are TCRdb's, not the authors'. The table has some 37,000 clones, around 21% seen once. Treatment of any kind had been given to no patient before thyroid surgery. In germline, CDR1 is KGHDR, CDR2 SFDVKD. This CDR3 is built from 14 residues. The V and J ends lost 3 bases and 11 bases respectively, with 13 bases between them. V and J are TRBV24-1 and TRBJ2-6; D is undetermined. This sequence originates from a female donor with papillary thyroid cancer or a benign thyroid nodule (not recorded which). Some clones in this sample may be carry-over from other donors' samples. Sequenced input: blood. Here the CDR3 DNA reads TGTGCCACCAGTGATCCGCCCCCGTCCTACGTCCTGACTTTC. Amino acids: CATSDPPPSYVLTF.